These 16 T cell receptor beta chains were all obtained from the same sample, sequenced in a study of liver allograft versus peripheral blood T cells. Study-level background: Comparing T cell receptor repertoires in transplanted livers with those in recipients' peripheral blood was part of the design.

TCRdb ran MiXCR on the reads and lists one entry per CDR3 protein. The profile shows 8,500 to 9,500 distinct CDR3 sequences, just over 20% of them singletons. Every receptor here comes from a human patient who had a liver transplant. The T cells may partly be graft donor cells.

The J gene is TRBJ2-1, the V gene TRBV9; TRBD1 matches 7 bases. V shed 3 bases and J 6 bases; nucleotides not matched to a gene: 9. The CDR3 consists of 15 residues. CDR1 and CDR2 (germline): SGDLS, YYNGEE. The CDR3 reads CASSARGGSLNEQFF. The CDR3 DNA follows: TGTGCCAGCAGCGCACGAGGGGGCTCCCTCAATGAGCAGTTCTTC.

This clonotype has a handful of counts. The chain recombines TRBV19 with TRBJ2-5, with 12 bases matching TRBD2. Trimming at V came to 3 bases and at J to 5 bases, leaving 13 bases not matched to a gene. The CDR3 is 18 residues long. Per the germline V gene, CDR1 is LNHDA and CDR2 is SQIVND (reference sequence). CDR3 residues: CASSIKVVGLAGRETQYF. CDR3 DNA: TGTGCCAGTAGTATTAAGGTTGTCGGACTAGCGGGGAGGGAGACCCAGTACTTC.

The rearrangement links TRBV6-5 to TRBJ1-2; TRBD1 is a possible D gene (6 bases). From germline, CDR1 is MNHEY and CDR2 SVGAGI. V lost 6 bases, J lost 5 bases, and 19 bases lay in between. CDR3 length: 15 residues. Here the CDR3 reads CASRDRVGGWYGYTF. The CDR3 nucleotides are TGTGCCAGCAGAGACCGGGTAGGGGGATGGTATGGCTACACCTTC.

The gene calls are TRBV20-1 and TRBJ1-6; unclear D gene. The V gene's germline CDR1 is DFQATT and CDR2 SNEGSKA (reference sequence). This CDR3 is 11 amino acids long. Trimming took 5 bases from V and 9 from J, leaving 8 bases between them. The CDR3 DNA follows: TGCAGTGCTGGTAAAAGTTCACCCCTCCACTTT. Its translation is CSAGKSSPLHF.

In this sample, this clonotype is medium-sized. The chain joins TRBV5-5 to TRBJ1-6, with unresolved D. The CDR3 runs 16 residues. Trimming cost V 0 bases and J 0 bases, with 7 bases left between them. Germline CDR1 and CDR2: SGHKS and YYEKEE (reference sequence). The CDR3 DNA follows: TGTGCCAGCAGCTTGGACTGGAGCTCCTATAATTCACCCCTCCACTTT. As protein: CASSLDWSSYNSPLHF. The complete variable domain, with remaining parts taken from reference TRBV5-5 and TRBJ1-6, reads DAGVTQSPTHLIKTRGQQVTLRCSPISGHKSVSWYQQVLGQGPQFIFQYYEKEERGRGNFPDRFSARQFPNYSSELNVNALLLGDSALYLCASSLDWSSYNSPLHFGNGTRLTVT.

The CDR3 spells CSASGPPSHEKLFF. The CDR3 DNA reads as TGCAGTGCTAGCGGTCCCCCATCACATGAAAAACTGTTTTTT. V is TRBV20-1 and J is TRBJ1-4, with D hard to call. The CDR3 length is 14 residues. Trimming removed 3 bases from V and 6 bases from J, with 14 bases in between. Germline V lookup: CDR1 DFQATT, CDR2 SNEGSKA (reference sequence).

The table lists this clonotype with a few counts. V and J are TRBV11-1 and TRBJ2-5; weak D call: TRBD1 (5 bases). Trimming took 11 bases from V and 2 from J, leaving 15 bases between them. The CDR3 loop spans 13 amino acids. Germline lookup yields CDR1 SGHAT and CDR2 FQDESV (reference sequence). CDR3 in DNA: TGTGCCGGCGGTGGGGCAGAGCAAGAGACCCAGTACTTC. Its protein product is CAGGGAEQETQYF.

Note on this clonotype: One base away lies a much larger clone, so this may be a sequencing read error. V is TRBV6-1 and J is TRBJ1-6; 8 positions match TRBD1. Germline V gene sequence: CDR1 MNHNS, CDR2 SASEGT. The length of the CDR3 is 13 residues. The chain's CDR3 is CVSSDRGNSPLHF. The CDR3 bases are TGTGTCAGCAGCGACAGGGGCAATTCACCCCTCCACTTT.

The rearrangement joins TRBV20-1 to TRBJ2-7, with D perhaps TRBD2 (5 bases). The V and J ends lost 8 bases and 5 bases respectively, with 13 bases between them. The CDR3 consists of 11 residues. Germline loops: CDR1 DFQATT, CDR2 SNEGSKA (reference sequence). CDR3 bases: TGCAGTCCAGACGGGAAGGACGAGCAGTACTTC. Encoded protein: CSPDGKDEQYF.

This clonotype showed up just a few times. This chain uses TRBV30 with TRBJ1-4; D is unclear. CDR1 GTSNPN and CDR2 SVGIG come from the germline V gene (reference sequence). This CDR3 spans 14 amino acids. Trimming shortened V by 2 bases and J by 5 bases, and 12 bases separated the two germline ends. As DNA, the CDR3 is TGTGCCTGGAGTTATAATGGACCAAATGAAAAACTGTTTTTT. Protein: CAWSYNGPNEKLFF.

The chain uses TRBV12-3 or TRBV12-4 and TRBJ1-1, with TRBD1 as a possible D gene (6 bases). V was pared by 0 bases and J by 5 bases, with 10 bases between. The CDR3 loop spans 14 amino acids. CDR3 sequence: CASSLATGFTEAFF. DNA for the CDR3: TGTGCCAGCAGTTTAGCGACAGGTTTTACTGAAGCTTTCTTT.

This clonotype has more than one count but fewer than ten. The chain joins TRBV6-2 or TRBV6-3 to TRBJ2-7, with D perhaps matching TRBD2 (5 bases). CDR1 is MNHEY, CDR2 SVGEGT, per germline. Trimming cost V 8 bases and J 2 bases, with 22 bases left between them. The CDR3 runs to 16 residues. CDR3 region: CASAFSSGVGTYEQYF. The CDR3 coding sequence is TGTGCCAGCGCTTTTTCCTCCGGGGTAGGAACCTACGAGCAGTACTTC.

This clonotype was recorded a few times. The rearrangement uses TRBV6-5 and TRBJ1-6; no clear D. Trimming took 2 bases from V and 7 from J, leaving 9 bases between them. The germline V gene encodes CDR1 MNHEY and CDR2 SVGAGI. The length of the CDR3 is 14 residues. The CDR3 nucleotides are TGTGCCAGCAGTTACGAGGTATCAAATTCACCCCTCCACTTT. Encoded protein: CASSYEVSNSPLHF.

By its share, this clonotype is medium-sized. The chain joins TRBV6-5 to TRBJ1-1, with D tentatively TRBD1 (5 bases). With 0 bases removed from V and 3 bases from J, the gap between germline ends came to 8 bases. CDR3 length: 14 residues. The germline gives CDR1 MNHEY, CDR2 SVGAGI. The CDR3 is CASSYSFRDTEAFF. The CDR3 DNA reads as TGTGCCAGCAGTTACTCTTTCAGGGACACTGAAGCTTTCTTT.

This clonotype came up a few times. The chain uses TRBV20-1 and TRBJ1-1; TRBD1 agrees at 7 bases. The J segment lost 1 base and the V segment lost 6 bases, leaving 2 bases of the junction unmatched. The CDR3 runs 12 residues. Germline CDR1 and CDR2: DFQATT and SNEGSKA (reference sequence). This CDR3 reads CSARQGNTEAFF. CDR3 in DNA: TGCAGTGCCAGACAGGGGAACACTGAAGCTTTCTTT.

This clonotype was seen ten or more times. The chain links TRBV28 to TRBJ1-6; 9 nucleotides align to TRBD1. The germline gives CDR1 MDHEN, CDR2 SYDVKM. V dropped 4 bases and J dropped 8; count of bases not matched to a gene: 12. CDR3 size: 17 residues. The CDR3 sequence: CASSSVESRDRDSPLHF. As DNA, the CDR3 is TGTGCCAGCAGTTCGGTCGAGTCCCGGGACAGGGATTCACCCCTCCACTTT.